This T cell receptor beta chain came from a study of human T cells and chemical hapten exposure. Trimming shortened V by 1 base and J by 5 bases, and 17 bases separated the two germline ends. This CDR3 has 15 residues. Germline V CDR1 and CDR2: DFQATT, SNEGSKA (reference sequence). This clonotype was observed a handful of times. TCRdb recomputed calls from the RACE reads with MiXCR, one row per CDR3 protein. Counted here are approximately 110,000 distinct CDR3 sequences, 34% occurring once; the ten biggest clones make up less than 3%. Time point specified: patch test 3, about 24 weeks after DPC sensitization. Treatment noted: therapeutic diphenylcyclopropenone sensitization with weekly scalp DPC.

The source was whole blood, collected in connection with sensitization to the hapten diphenylcyclopropenone (DPC). The gene calls are TRBV20-1 and TRBJ1-1; D gene ambiguous. This TCR derives from a man aged 40-49 years with alopecia areata. Some clones in this sample may be carry-over from other donors' samples. The CDR3 nucleotides read TGCAGTGCTAGAGTACCCGGGAGAGTAAGGACTGAAGCTTTCTTT. It specifies CSARVPGRVRTEAFF.